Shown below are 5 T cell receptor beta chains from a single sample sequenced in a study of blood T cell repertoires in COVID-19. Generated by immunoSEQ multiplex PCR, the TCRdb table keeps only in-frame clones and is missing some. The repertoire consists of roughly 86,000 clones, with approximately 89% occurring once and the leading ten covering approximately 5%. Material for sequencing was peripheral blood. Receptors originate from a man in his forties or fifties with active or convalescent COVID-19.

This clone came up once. CDR3 sequence reads: CASSYRDRSTGELFF. The CDR3 DNA reads TGTGCCAGCAGTTACCGGGACAGAAGCACCGGGGAGCTGTTTTTT. The V gene is TRBV7-2, the J gene TRBJ2-2, with 7 positions matching TRBD1. The V and J ends lost 6 bases and 4 bases, in that order; junction bases with no gene match: 8. Germline V gene sequence: CDR1 SGHTA, CDR2 FQGNSA. This CDR3 comprises 15 residues.

As DNA, the CDR3 is TGTGCCAGCAGCCGGGACCCACGACAGGCTAATAGCAATCAGCCCCAGCATTTT. Translating it yields CASSRDPRQANSNQPQHF. The gene calls are TRBV3-1 (or the pseudogene TRBV3-2) and TRBJ1-5; a weak D match, TRBD1 (6 bases). The germline V gene encodes CDR1 LGHDT and CDR2 YNNKEL (reference sequence). Trimming stripped 4 bases from V and 0 bases from J, with 19 bases between. The CDR3 extends over 18 amino acids.

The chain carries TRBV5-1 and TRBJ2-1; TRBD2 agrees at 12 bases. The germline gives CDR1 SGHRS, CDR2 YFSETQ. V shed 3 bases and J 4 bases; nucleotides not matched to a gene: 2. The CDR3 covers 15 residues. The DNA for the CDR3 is TGCGCCAGCAGCTCCACTAGCGGGGGGTACAATGAGCAGTTCTTC. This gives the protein CASSSTSGGYNEQFF.

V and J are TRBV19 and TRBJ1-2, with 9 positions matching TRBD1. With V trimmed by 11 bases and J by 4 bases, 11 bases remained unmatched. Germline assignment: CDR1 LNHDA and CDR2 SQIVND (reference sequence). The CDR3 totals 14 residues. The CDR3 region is CACQGDREVYGYTF. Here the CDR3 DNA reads TGTGCCTGCCAAGGGGACAGGGAGGTCTATGGCTACACCTTC. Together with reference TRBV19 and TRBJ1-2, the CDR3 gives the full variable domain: DGGITQSPKYLFRKEGQNVTLSCEQNLNHDAMYWYRQDPGQGLRLIYYSQIVNDFQKGDIAEGYSVSREKKESFPLTVTSAQKNPTAFYLCACQGDREVYGYTFGSGTRLTVV.

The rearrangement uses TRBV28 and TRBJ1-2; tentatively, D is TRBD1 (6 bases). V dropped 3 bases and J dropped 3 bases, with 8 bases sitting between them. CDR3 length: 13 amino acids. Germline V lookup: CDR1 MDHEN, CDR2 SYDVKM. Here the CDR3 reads CASSLRQDYGYTF. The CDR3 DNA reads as TGTGCCAGCAGTTTGAGACAGGACTATGGCTACACCTTC.